This T cell receptor beta chain originates from a study of T-cell memory formation after mild COVID-19. Study-wide background: The TCR clusters were mostly specific to one donor. Study-wide results and caveats: Clones contracting day 15 to 85 were balanced CD4/CD8; later expanders leaned CD4+.

Between the trimmed V and J ends, which lost 3 bases and 14 bases, there was a span of 10 bases. This CDR3 spans 11 amino acids. On this clonotype itself: What it binds is not known.

Each CDR3 protein gets one entry after TCRdb re-called the 5' RACE reads with MiXCR. The sample has about 560,000 distinct CDR3 sequences, 20% to 25% seen once. The TCR sequence derives from an adult woman who had mild COVID-19 (a few samples of this study predate the infection). Cell type and time point are not known. The gene calls are TRBV12-3 or TRBV12-4 and TRBJ1-4; D perhaps matches TRBD1 (6 bases). Sequencing was done on a sample of PBMCs or a T cell subset sorted from them (not recorded which). The CDR3 bases are TGTGCCAGCAGTTTGGGGAGGGGGCTGTTTTTT. Protein product: CASSLGRGLFF.